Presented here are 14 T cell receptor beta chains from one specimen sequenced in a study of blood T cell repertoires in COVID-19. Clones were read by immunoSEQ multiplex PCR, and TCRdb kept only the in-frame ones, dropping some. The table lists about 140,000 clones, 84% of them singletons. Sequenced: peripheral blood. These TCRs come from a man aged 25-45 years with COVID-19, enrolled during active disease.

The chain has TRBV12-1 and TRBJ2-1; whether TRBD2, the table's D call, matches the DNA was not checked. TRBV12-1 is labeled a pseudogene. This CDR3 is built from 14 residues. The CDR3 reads CASSPRLADNEQFF. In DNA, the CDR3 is TGTGCCAGCAGCCCCCGACTAGCGGACAATGAGCAGTTCTTC.

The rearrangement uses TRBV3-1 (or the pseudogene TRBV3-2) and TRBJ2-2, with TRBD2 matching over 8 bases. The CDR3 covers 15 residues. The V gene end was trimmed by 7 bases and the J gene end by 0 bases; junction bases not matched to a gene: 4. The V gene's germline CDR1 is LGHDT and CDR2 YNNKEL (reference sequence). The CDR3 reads CASMERGPNTGELFF. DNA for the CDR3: TGTGCCAGCATGGAGCGGGGGCCGAACACCGGGGAGCTGTTTTTT.

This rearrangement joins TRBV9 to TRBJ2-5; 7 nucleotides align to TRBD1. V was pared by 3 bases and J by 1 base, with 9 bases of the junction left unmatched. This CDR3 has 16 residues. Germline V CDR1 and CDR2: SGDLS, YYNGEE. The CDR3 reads CASSDWTGQSQETQYF. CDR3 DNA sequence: TGTGCCAGCAGCGACTGGACAGGCCAATCCCAAGAGACCCAGTACTTC.

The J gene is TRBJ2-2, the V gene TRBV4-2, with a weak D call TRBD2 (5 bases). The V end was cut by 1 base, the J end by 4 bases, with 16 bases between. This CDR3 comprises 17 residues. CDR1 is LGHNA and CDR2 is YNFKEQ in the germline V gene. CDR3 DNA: TGTGCCAGCAGCCAAGTTCGCGGAGGTCGGGGCACCGGGGAGCTGTTTTTT. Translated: CASSQVRGGRGTGELFF.

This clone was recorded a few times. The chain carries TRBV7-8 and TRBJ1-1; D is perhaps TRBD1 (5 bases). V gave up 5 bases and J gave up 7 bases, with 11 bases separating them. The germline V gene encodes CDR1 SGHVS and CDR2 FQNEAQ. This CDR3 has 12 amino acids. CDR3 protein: CASSPGRDEAFF. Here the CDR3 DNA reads TGTGCCAGCAGCCCAGGGAGGGATGAAGCTTTCTTT. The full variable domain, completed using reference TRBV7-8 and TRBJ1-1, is GAGVSQSPRYKVAKRGQDVALRCDPISGHVSLFWYQQALGQGPEFLTYFQNEAQLDKSGLPSDRFFAERPEGSVSTLKIQRTQQEDSAVYLCASSPGRDEAFFGQGTRLTVV.

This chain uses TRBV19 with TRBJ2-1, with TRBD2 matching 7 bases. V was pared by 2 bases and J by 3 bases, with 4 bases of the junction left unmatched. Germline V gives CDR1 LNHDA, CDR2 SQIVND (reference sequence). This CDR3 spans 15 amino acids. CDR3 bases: TGTGCCAGTAGTATACCGGGACTAAACTACAATGAGCAGTTCTTC. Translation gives CASSIPGLNYNEQFF.

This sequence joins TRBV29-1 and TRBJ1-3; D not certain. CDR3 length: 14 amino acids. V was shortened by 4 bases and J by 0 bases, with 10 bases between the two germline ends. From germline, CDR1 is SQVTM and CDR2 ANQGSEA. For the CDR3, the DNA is TGCAGCGTTGTGGAGGTGATCTCTGGAAACACCATATATTTT. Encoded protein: CSVVEVISGNTIYF.

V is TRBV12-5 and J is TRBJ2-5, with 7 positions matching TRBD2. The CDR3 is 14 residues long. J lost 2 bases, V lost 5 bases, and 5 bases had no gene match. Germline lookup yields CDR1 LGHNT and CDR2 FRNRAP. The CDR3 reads CASGPGGGQETQYF. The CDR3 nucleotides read TGTGCTAGTGGTCCGGGGGGAGGTCAAGAGACCCAGTACTTC.

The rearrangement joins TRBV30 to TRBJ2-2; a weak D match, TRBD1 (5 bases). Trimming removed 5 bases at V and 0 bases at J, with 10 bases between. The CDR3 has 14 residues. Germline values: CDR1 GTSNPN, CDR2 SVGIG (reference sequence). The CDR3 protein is CAWGAEANTGELFF. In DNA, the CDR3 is TGTGCCTGGGGGGCAGAAGCGAACACCGGGGAGCTGTTTTTT.

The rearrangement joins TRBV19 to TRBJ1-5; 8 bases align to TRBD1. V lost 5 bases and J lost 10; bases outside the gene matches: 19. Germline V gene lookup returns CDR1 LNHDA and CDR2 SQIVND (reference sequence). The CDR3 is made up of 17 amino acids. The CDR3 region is CASSFPGTGVHPTPQHF. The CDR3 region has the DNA TGTGCCAGTAGTTTTCCCGGGACAGGCGTACACCCCACCCCCCAGCATTTT.

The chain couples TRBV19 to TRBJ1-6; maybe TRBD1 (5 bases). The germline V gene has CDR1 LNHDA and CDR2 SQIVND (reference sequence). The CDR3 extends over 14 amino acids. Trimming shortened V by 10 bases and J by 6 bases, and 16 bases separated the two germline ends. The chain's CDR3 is CATSAQGGNSPLHF. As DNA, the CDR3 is TGTGCCACCTCCGCGCAGGGTGGTAATTCACCCCTCCACTTT.

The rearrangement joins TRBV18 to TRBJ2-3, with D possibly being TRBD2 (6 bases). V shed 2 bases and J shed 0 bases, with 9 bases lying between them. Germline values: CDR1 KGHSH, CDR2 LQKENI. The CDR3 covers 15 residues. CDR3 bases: TGTGCCAGCTCACCAAAAGGAGGGAGCACAGATACGCAGTATTTT. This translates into CASSPKGGSTDTQYF. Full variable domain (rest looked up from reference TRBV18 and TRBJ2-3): NAGVMQNPRHLVRRRGQEARLRCSPMKGHSHVYWYRQLPEEGLKFMVYLQKENIIDESGMPKERFSAEFPKEGPSILRIQQVVRGDSAAYFCASSPKGGSTDTQYFGPGTRLTVL.

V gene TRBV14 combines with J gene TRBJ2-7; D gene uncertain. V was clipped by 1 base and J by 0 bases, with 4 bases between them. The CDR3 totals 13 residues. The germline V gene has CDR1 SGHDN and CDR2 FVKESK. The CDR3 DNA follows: TGTGCCAGCAGCCAAGTTCACTCCTACGAGCAGTACTTC. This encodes CASSQVHSYEQYF.

The CDR3 here is CASSPEQGSGANVLTF. In DNA, the CDR3 is TGTGCCAGCTCACCTGAACAGGGCTCTGGGGCCAACGTCCTGACTTTC. The chain is built from TRBV18 and TRBJ2-6, with D possibly being TRBD1 (6 bases). V lost 3 bases and J lost 0, with 9 bases in between. Germline values: CDR1 KGHSH, CDR2 LQKENI. The CDR3 runs 16 residues.